Given below is one T cell receptor (beta chain) in context. From germline, CDR1 is KGHSH and CDR2 LQKENI. This CDR3 region has 15 residues. The J segment lost 0 bases and the V segment lost 3 bases, leaving 3 bases of the junction unmatched. Assay used: immunoSEQ multiplex PCR; TCRdb lists only in-frame clones, some missing. The table records about 150,000 clones, roughly 94% of them present only once. The data stem from a study of control samples from healthy donors and cancer patients. The source material was PBMCs. This rearrangement joins TRBV18 to TRBJ2-7; 9 nucleotides agree with TRBD1. The sequence was obtained from a man in his 60s with colorectal cancer. The CDR3, as DNA: TGTGCCAGCTCACCGGGACAGGGCGGCTCCTACGAGCAGTACTTC. Translating it yields CASSPGQGGSYEQYF.